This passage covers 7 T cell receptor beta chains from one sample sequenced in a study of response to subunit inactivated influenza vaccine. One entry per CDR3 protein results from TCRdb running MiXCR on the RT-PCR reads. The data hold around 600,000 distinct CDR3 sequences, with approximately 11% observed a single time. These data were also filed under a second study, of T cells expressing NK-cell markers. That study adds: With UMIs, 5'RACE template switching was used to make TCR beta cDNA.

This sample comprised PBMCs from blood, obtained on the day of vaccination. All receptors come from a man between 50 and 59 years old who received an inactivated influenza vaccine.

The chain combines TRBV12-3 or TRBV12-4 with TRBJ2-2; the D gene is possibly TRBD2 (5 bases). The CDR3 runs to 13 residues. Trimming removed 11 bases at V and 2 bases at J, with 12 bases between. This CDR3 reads CAGADANTGELFF. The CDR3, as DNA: TGTGCCGGAGCGGACGCCAACACCGGGGAGCTGTTTTTT.

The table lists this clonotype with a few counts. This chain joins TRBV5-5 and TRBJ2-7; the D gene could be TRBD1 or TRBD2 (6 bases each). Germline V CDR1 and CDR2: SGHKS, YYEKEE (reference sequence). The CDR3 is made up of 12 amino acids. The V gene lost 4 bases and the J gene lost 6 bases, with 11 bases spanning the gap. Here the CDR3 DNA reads TGTGCCAGCAGCCTTTGGGGGGCCGAGCAGTACTTC. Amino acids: CASSLWGAEQYF.

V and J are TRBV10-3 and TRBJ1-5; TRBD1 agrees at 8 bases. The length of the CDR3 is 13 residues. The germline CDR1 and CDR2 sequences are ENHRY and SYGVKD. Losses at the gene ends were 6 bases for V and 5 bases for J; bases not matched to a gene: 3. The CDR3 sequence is CAIRDRDHQPQHF. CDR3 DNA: TGTGCCATCAGGGACAGGGACCATCAGCCCCAGCATTTT.

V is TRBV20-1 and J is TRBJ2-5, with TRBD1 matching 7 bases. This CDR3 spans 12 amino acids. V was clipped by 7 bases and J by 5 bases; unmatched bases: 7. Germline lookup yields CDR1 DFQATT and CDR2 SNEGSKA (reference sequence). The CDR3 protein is CSVNRGTETQYF. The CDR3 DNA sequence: TGCAGTGTGAACAGGGGAACGGAGACCCAGTACTTC.

This CDR3 reads CASSLKAVTDTQYF. The CDR3 nucleotides read TGTGCCAGCAGTTTGAAAGCGGTGACAGATACGCAGTATTTT. V usage is TRBV6-2 or TRBV6-3 and J usage is TRBJ2-3; tentatively, D is TRBD2 (5 bases). Germline V CDR1 and CDR2: MNHEY, SVGEGT. V was clipped by 4 bases and J by 3 bases, with 11 bases between them. The CDR3 is 14 amino acids.

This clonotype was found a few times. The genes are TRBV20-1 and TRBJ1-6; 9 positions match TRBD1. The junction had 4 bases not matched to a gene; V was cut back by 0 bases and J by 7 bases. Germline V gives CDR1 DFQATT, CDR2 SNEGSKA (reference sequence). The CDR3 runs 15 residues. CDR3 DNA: TGCAGTGCTAGAGAACAGGGGGCGATGAATTCACCCCTCCACTTT. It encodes CSAREQGAMNSPLHF.

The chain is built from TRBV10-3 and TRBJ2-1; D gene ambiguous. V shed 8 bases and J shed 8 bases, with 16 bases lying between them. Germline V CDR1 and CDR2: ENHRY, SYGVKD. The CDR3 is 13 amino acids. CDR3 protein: CAIAGRGFDEQFF. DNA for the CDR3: TGTGCCATCGCCGGGCGAGGTTTCGATGAGCAGTTCTTC.